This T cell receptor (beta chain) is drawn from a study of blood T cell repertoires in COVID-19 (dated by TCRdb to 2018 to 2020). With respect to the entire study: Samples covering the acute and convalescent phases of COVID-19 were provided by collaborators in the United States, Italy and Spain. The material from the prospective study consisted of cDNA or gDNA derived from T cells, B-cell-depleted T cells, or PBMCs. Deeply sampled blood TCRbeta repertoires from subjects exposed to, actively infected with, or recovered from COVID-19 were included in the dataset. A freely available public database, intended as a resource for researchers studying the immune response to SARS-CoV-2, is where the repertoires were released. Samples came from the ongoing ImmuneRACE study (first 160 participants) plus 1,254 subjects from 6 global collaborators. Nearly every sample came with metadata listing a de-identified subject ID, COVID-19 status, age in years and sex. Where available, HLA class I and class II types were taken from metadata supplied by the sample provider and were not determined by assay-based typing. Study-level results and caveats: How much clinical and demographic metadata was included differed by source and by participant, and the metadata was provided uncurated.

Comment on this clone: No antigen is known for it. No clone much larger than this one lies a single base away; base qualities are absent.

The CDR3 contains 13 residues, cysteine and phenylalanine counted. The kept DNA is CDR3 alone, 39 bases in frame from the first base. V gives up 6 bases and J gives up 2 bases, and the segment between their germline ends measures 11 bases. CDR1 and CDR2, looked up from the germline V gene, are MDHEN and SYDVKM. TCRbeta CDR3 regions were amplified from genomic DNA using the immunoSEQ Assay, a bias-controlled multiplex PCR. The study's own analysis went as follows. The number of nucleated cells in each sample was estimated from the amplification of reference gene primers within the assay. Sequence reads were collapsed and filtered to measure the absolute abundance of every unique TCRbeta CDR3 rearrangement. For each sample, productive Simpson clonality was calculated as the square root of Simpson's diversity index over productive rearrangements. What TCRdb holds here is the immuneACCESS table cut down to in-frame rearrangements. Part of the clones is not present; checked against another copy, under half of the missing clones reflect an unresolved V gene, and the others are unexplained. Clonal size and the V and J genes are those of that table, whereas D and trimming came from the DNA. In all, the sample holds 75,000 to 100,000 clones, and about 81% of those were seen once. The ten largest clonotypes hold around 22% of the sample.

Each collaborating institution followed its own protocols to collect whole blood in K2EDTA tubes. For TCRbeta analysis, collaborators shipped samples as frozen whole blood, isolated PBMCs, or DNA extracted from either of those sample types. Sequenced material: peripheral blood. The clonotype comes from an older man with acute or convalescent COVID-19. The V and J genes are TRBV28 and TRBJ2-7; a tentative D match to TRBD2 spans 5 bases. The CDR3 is CASRTPGTYEQYF. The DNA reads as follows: TGTGCCAGCAGAACCCCCGGGACCTACGAGCAGTACTTC. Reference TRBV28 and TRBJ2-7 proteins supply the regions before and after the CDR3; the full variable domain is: DVKVTQSSRYLVKRTGEKVFLECVQDMDHENMFWYRQDPGLGLRLIYFSYDVKMKEKGDIPEGYSVSREKKERFSLILESASTNQTSMYLCASRTPGTYEQYFGPGTRLTVT.